A selection of T cell receptor beta chains follows, all from one sample in a study of cytomegalovirus exposure and HLA in healthy donors. TCRdb's copy holds only in-frame clones and misses some; the assay was immunoSEQ multiplex PCR. The sample yields about 200,000 clones, roughly four fifths seen once. Sequenced input: PBMCs. The receptors stem from a woman younger than 45 in good health and CMV-seropositive. Both conserved end residues are part of each CDR3. D genes are given only for firm matches. Size is stated for part of the rows, as once, few or many counts, or as a class when the clone is expanded.

D gene: TRBD2; J gene: TRBJ2-3; V gene: TRBV4-3; clone size: -; CDR3 protein: CASSPQGGLAGVSDTQYF; CDR3 DNA: TGCGCCAGCAGCCCCCAAGGGGGACTAGCGGGAGTCTCGGATACGCAGTATTTT
D gene: TRBD2; J gene: TRBJ2-3; V gene: TRBV11-3; clone size: -; CDR3 protein: CASSSWGGSDNTDTQYF; CDR3 DNA: TGTGCCAGCAGCTCGTGGGGGGGGTCAGACAACACAGATACGCAGTATTTT
D gene: TRBD2; J gene: TRBJ2-3; V gene: TRBV7-9; clone size: -; CDR3 protein: CASSSPSILTSYPPDTQYF; CDR3 DNA: TGTGCCAGCAGCTCCCCTTCTATCCTGACTAGCTACCCCCCAGATACGCAGTATTTT
D gene: TRBD2; J gene: TRBJ2-1; V gene: TRBV5-1; clone size: -; CDR3 protein: CASSLRLAGVDEQFF; CDR3 DNA: TGCGCCAGCAGCTTGCGACTAGCGGGGGTCGATGAGCAGTTCTTC
D gene: -; J gene: TRBJ1-2; V gene: TRBV10-3; clone size: -; CDR3 protein: CAISEQGYYGYTF; CDR3 DNA: TGTGCCATCAGCGAGCAGGGCTACTATGGCTACACCTTC
D gene: -; J gene: TRBJ2-7; V gene: TRBV10-2; clone size: once; CDR3 protein: CASSEPRVLRGSYEQYF; CDR3 DNA: TGCGCCAGCAGTGAGCCCCGGGTCCTCCGCGGTTCCTACGAGCAGTACTTC
D gene: TRBD1; J gene: TRBJ1-2; V gene: TRBV7-2; clone size: -; CDR3 protein: CASSLATGDILTTF; CDR3 DNA: TGTGCCAGCAGCTTAGCGACAGGGGACATTTTAACCACCTTC
D gene: -; J gene: TRBJ2-2; V gene: TRBV28; clone size: -; CDR3 protein: CASTRRTGELFF; CDR3 DNA: TGTGCCAGCACTCGTCGGACCGGGGAGCTGTTTTTT
D gene: TRBD1; J gene: TRBJ1-4; V gene: TRBV6-1; clone size: -; CDR3 protein: CASSTQGFYEKLFF; CDR3 DNA: TGTGCCAGCAGTACACAGGGGTTTTATGAAAAACTGTTTTTT
D gene: TRBD1; J gene: TRBJ1-2; V gene: TRBV28; clone size: -; CDR3 protein: CASTSPGGGGYTF; CDR3 DNA: TGTGCCAGCACATCACCAGGGGGAGGCGGCTACACCTTC
D gene: -; J gene: TRBJ1-3; V gene: TRBV2; clone size: -; CDR3 protein: CASSEGGGPSGNTIYF; CDR3 DNA: TGTGCCAGCAGTGAAGGAGGGGGACCCTCTGGAAACACCATATATTTT
D gene: TRBD1; J gene: TRBJ1-1; V gene: TRBV2; clone size: -; CDR3 protein: CASNQGANTEAFF; CDR3 DNA: TGTGCCAGCAACCAGGGGGCGAACACTGAAGCTTTCTTT
D gene: -; J gene: TRBJ2-5; V gene: TRBV9; clone size: -; CDR3 protein: CASSVAHQETQYF; CDR3 DNA: TGTGCCAGCAGCGTAGCCCATCAAGAGACCCAGTACTTC
D gene: -; J gene: TRBJ1-1; V gene: TRBV6-4; clone size: -; CDR3 protein: CASSIVAGTEAFF; CDR3 DNA: TGTGCCAGCAGTATCGTTGCGGGGACTGAAGCTTTCTTT
D gene: -; J gene: TRBJ2-3; V gene: TRBV13; clone size: -; CDR3 protein: CASSLALINTQYF; CDR3 DNA: TGTGCCAGCAGCTTAGCTTTAATAAATACGCAGTATTTT
D gene: -; J gene: TRBJ2-6; V gene: TRBV30; clone size: -; CDR3 protein: CAWSVSSGANVLTF; CDR3 DNA: TGTGCCTGGAGTGTGAGCTCTGGGGCCAACGTCCTGACTTTC
D gene: -; J gene: TRBJ2-3; V gene: TRBV7-9; clone size: -; CDR3 protein: CASSPSGSTDTQYF; CDR3 DNA: TGTGCCAGCAGCCCGTCGGGAAGCACAGATACGCAGTATTTT
D gene: -; J gene: TRBJ1-4; V gene: TRBV10-3; clone size: -; CDR3 protein: CAISGGYNEKLFF; CDR3 DNA: TGTGCCATCAGTGGCGGGTATAATGAAAAACTGTTTTTT
D gene: TRBD2; J gene: TRBJ2-1; V gene: TRBV27; clone size: -; CDR3 protein: CASSATSGSRTNEQFF; CDR3 DNA: TGTGCCAGCAGTGCGACTAGCGGGAGTCGTACGAATGAGCAGTTCTTC
D gene: TRBD1; J gene: TRBJ2-4; V gene: TRBV29-1; clone size: once; CDR3 protein: CSAGDRLAKNIQYF; CDR3 DNA: TGCAGCGCAGGGGACAGGTTAGCCAAAAACATTCAGTACTTC
D gene: TRBD2; J gene: TRBJ2-7; V gene: TRBV27; clone size: once; CDR3 protein: CASSPDPRLAGSYEQYF; CDR3 DNA: TGTGCCAGCAGTCCCGATCCCCGCCTAGCGGGGTCCTACGAGCAGTACTTC
D gene: -; J gene: TRBJ2-5; V gene: TRBV19; clone size: -; CDR3 protein: CASSIEGRETQYF; CDR3 DNA: TGTGCCAGTAGTATCGAGGGGAGGGAGACCCAGTACTTC
D gene: -; J gene: TRBJ1-5; V gene: TRBV28; clone size: -; CDR3 protein: CASSSRTAYSNQPQHF; CDR3 DNA: TGTGCCAGCAGTTCAAGGACTGCTTATAGCAATCAGCCCCAGCATTTT
D gene: -; J gene: TRBJ1-1; V gene: TRBV28; clone size: -; CDR3 protein: CASGRSQRTEAFF; CDR3 DNA: TGTGCCAGCGGTCGATCCCAGAGGACTGAAGCTTTCTTT
D gene: TRBD1; J gene: TRBJ1-5; V gene: TRBV19; clone size: -; CDR3 protein: CASKTRDSSYSNQPQHF; CDR3 DNA: TGTGCCAGTAAAACCCGGGACAGTTCTTATAGCAATCAGCCCCAGCATTTT
D gene: -; J gene: TRBJ1-2; V gene: TRBV6-5; clone size: once; CDR3 protein: CASRRLDSYGYTF; CDR3 DNA: TGTGCCAGCAGAAGACTTGACAGTTATGGCTACACCTTC
D gene: -; J gene: TRBJ2-7; V gene: TRBV9; clone size: -; CDR3 protein: CASSVASGRGEQYF; CDR3 DNA: TGTGCCAGCAGCGTAGCTTCCGGGAGAGGCGAGCAGTACTTC
D gene: TRBD2; J gene: TRBJ2-5; V gene: TRBV14; clone size: -; CDR3 protein: CASSPKAGGFQETQYF; CDR3 DNA: TGTGCCAGCAGCCCTAAAGCGGGGGGCTTCCAAGAGACCCAGTACTTC
D gene: TRBD2; J gene: TRBJ2-7; V gene: TRBV2; clone size: -; CDR3 protein: CASRMVAGLSYEQYF; CDR3 DNA: TGTGCCAGTAGGATGGTAGCGGGGTTGTCCTACGAGCAGTACTTC
D gene: -; J gene: TRBJ2-1; V gene: TRBV27; clone size: -; CDR3 protein: CASSLFGGYDEQFF; CDR3 DNA: TGTGCCAGCAGTTTATTCGGAGGTTACGATGAGCAGTTCTTC
D gene: TRBD2; J gene: TRBJ2-2; V gene: TRBV9; clone size: -; CDR3 protein: CASSPRGGVPGELFF; CDR3 DNA: TGTGCCAGCAGCCCCCGGGGGGGCGTCCCCGGGGAGCTGTTTTTT
D gene: -; J gene: TRBJ1-5; V gene: TRBV7-8; clone size: -; CDR3 protein: CASQLGEYSNQPQHF; CDR3 DNA: TGTGCCAGCCAATTAGGGGAATATAGCAATCAGCCCCAGCATTTT
D gene: TRBD2; J gene: TRBJ2-1; V gene: TRBV7-6; clone size: -; CDR3 protein: CASSPSGALGDEQFF; CDR3 DNA: TGTGCCAGCAGCCCTAGCGGGGCCCTCGGGGATGAGCAGTTCTTC
D gene: -; J gene: TRBJ1-4; V gene: TRBV19; clone size: -; CDR3 protein: CASSISRTANEKLFF; CDR3 DNA: TGTGCCAGTAGTATATCCAGGACAGCTAATGAAAAACTGTTTTTT
D gene: TRBD2; J gene: TRBJ2-7; V gene: TRBV7-2; clone size: -; CDR3 protein: CASSLGGREQYF; CDR3 DNA: TGTGCCAGCAGCTTAGGCGGGAGGGAGCAGTACTTC
D gene: -; J gene: TRBJ2-2; V gene: TRBV9; clone size: -; CDR3 protein: CASRTHPNTGELFF; CDR3 DNA: TGTGCCAGCCGAACACACCCGAACACCGGGGAGCTGTTTTTT
D gene: -; J gene: TRBJ2-7; V gene: TRBV11-2; clone size: -; CDR3 protein: CASSLAGVNYEQYF; CDR3 DNA: TGTGCCAGCAGCTTAGCCGGAGTAAACTACGAGCAGTACTTC
D gene: -; J gene: TRBJ2-1; V gene: TRBV7-2; clone size: -; CDR3 protein: CASSLSASAYNEQFF; CDR3 DNA: TGTGCCAGCAGCTTATCGGCTAGCGCCTACAATGAGCAGTTCTTC
D gene: -; J gene: TRBJ1-1; V gene: TRBV7-2; clone size: -; CDR3 protein: CASSLKGTGEAFF; CDR3 DNA: TGTGCCAGCAGCCTAAAGGGAACGGGGGAAGCTTTCTTT
D gene: -; J gene: TRBJ2-1; V gene: TRBV28; clone size: -; CDR3 protein: CASTPRLAESYNEQFF; CDR3 DNA: TGTGCCAGCACCCCTAGGTTAGCGGAGTCCTACAATGAGCAGTTCTTC
D gene: -; J gene: TRBJ2-7; V gene: TRBV2; clone size: -; CDR3 protein: CASSGTYAYEQYF; CDR3 DNA: TGTGCCAGCAGTGGAACTTACGCCTACGAGCAGTACTTC
D gene: -; J gene: TRBJ1-2; V gene: TRBV18; clone size: -; CDR3 protein: CASSPDRNYGYTF; CDR3 DNA: TGTGCCAGCTCACCCGACAGGAACTATGGCTACACCTTC
D gene: -; J gene: TRBJ1-2; V gene: TRBV5-1; clone size: few; CDR3 protein: CASSFREEGGPRYGYTF; CDR3 DNA: TGCGCCAGCAGCTTCAGGGAGGAGGGGGGGCCGCGATATGGCTACACCTTC
D gene: TRBD1; J gene: TRBJ1-2; V gene: TRBV7-2; clone size: -; CDR3 protein: CASSLMSGWQGANGYTF; CDR3 DNA: TGTGCCAGCAGCTTAATGTCGGGCTGGCAGGGGGCGAATGGCTACACCTTC
D gene: -; J gene: TRBJ2-5; V gene: TRBV30; clone size: -; CDR3 protein: CAWSVQISSQETQYF; CDR3 DNA: TGTGCCTGGAGTGTACAGATATCGTCCCAAGAGACCCAGTACTTC
D gene: -; J gene: TRBJ2-3; V gene: TRBV28; clone size: -; CDR3 protein: CASSLGGMVTDTQYF; CDR3 DNA: TGTGCCAGCAGTTTAGGCGGGATGGTCACAGATACGCAGTATTTT
D gene: -; J gene: TRBJ1-1; V gene: TRBV21-1; clone size: -; CDR3 protein: CASSKEVTTGDFTEAFF; CDR3 DNA: TGTGCCAGCAGCAAAGAGGTCACCACAGGGGATTTCACTGAAGCTTTCTTT
D gene: TRBD1; J gene: TRBJ1-1; V gene: TRBV28; clone size: -; CDR3 protein: CASSRGTGASFF; CDR3 DNA: TGTGCCAGCAGCCGGGGCACAGGGGCATCTTTCTTT
D gene: -; J gene: TRBJ2-7; V gene: TRBV4-3; clone size: once; CDR3 protein: CASSQLRGTSAYEQYF; CDR3 DNA: TGCGCCAGCAGCCAGCTCCGGGGGACGTCGGCCTACGAGCAGTACTTC
D gene: TRBD1; J gene: TRBJ2-5; V gene: TRBV5-4; clone size: -; CDR3 protein: CASSQKRTGAEDQETQYF; CDR3 DNA: TGTGCCAGCAGTCAGAAAAGGACAGGGGCTGAGGACCAAGAGACCCAGTACTTC
D gene: -; J gene: TRBJ2-3; V gene: TRBV18; clone size: -; CDR3 protein: CASSPVQGGITDTQYF; CDR3 DNA: TGTGCCAGCTCACCTGTACAGGGAGGGATCACAGATACGCAGTATTTT